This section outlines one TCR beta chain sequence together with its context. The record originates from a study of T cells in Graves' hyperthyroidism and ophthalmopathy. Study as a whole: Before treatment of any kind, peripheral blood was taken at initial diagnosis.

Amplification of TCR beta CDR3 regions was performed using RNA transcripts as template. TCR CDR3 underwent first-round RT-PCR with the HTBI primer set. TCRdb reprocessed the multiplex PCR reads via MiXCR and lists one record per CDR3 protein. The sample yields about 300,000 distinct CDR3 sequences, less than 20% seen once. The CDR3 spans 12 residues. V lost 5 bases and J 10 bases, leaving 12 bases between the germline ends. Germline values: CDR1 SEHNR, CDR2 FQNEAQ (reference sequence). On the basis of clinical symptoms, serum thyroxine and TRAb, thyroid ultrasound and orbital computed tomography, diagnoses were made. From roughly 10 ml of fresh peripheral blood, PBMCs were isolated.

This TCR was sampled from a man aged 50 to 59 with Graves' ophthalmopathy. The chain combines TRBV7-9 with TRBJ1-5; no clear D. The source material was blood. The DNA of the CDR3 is TGTGCCAGCAGCCCAGGTCCCGAACCCCAGCATTTT. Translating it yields CASSPGPEPQHF.